This T cell receptor beta chain came from a study of blood T cell repertoires in COVID-19. Assay: immunoSEQ multiplex PCR; the TCRdb copy retains only in-frame clones and omits some. The sample records 150,000 to 200,000 clones, about 85% being singletons. J lost 2 bases, V lost 6 bases, and 6 bases had no gene match. There are 14 residues in the CDR3. Germline V CDR1 and CDR2: SGDLS, YYNGEE. Sequenced material: peripheral blood. The sequence came from a woman aged 80 or over with acute or convalescent COVID-19. V is TRBV9 and J is TRBJ2-5, with 8 bases matching TRBD1. The CDR3 here is CASNLGQGQETQYF. The CDR3 DNA follows: TGTGCCAGCAACTTAGGACAGGGACAAGAGACCCAGTACTTC.